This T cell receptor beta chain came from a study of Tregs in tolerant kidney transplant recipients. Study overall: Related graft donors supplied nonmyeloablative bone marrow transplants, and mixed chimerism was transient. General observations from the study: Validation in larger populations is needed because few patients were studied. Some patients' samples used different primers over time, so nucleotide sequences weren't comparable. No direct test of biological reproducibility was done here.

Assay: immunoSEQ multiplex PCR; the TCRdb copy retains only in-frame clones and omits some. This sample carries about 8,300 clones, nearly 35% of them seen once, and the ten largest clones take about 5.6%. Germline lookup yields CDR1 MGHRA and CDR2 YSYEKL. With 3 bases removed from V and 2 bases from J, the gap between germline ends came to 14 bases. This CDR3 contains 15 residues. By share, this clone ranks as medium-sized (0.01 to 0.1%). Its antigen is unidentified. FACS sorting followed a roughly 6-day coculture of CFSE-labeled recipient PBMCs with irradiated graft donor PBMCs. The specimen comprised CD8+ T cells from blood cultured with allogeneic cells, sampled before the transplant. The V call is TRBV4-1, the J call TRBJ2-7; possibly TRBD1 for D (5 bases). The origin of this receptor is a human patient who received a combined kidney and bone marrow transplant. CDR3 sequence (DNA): TGCGCCAGCAGCCACACCCAGACAGCAGCCTACGAGCAGTACTTC. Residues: CASSHTQTAAYEQYF.